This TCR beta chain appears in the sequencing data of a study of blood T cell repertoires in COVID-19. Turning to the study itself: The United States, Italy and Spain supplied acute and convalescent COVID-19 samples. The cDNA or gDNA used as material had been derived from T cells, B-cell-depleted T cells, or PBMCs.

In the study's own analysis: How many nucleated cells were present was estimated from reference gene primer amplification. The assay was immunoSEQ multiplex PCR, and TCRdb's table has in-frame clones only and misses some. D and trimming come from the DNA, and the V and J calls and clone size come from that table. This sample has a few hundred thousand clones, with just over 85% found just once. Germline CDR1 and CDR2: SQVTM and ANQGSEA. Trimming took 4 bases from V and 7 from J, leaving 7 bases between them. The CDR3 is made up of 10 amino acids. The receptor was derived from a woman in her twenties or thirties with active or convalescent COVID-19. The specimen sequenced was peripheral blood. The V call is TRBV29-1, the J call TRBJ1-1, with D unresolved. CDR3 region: CSVVESEAFF. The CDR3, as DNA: TGCAGCGTTGTGGAGAGTGAAGCTTTCTTT.